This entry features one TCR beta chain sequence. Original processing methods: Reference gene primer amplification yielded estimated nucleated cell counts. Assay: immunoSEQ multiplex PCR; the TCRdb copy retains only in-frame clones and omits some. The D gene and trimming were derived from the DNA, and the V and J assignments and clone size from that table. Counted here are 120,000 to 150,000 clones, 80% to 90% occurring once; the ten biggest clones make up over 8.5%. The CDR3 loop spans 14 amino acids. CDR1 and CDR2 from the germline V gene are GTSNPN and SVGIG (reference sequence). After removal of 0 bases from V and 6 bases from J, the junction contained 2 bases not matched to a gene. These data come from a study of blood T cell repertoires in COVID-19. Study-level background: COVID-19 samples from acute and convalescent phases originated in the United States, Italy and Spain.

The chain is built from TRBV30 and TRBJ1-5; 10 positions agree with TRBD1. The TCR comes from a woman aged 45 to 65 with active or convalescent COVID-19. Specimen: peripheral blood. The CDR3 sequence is CAWSVGTGAQPQHF. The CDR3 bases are TGTGCCTGGAGTGTCGGGACAGGGGCTCAGCCCCAGCATTTT.